Listed here are 30 T cell receptor beta chains from one sample, sequenced in a study of blood T cell repertoires in COVID-19 (TCRdb year 2020). The method was the immunoSEQ multiplex PCR assay. Imported from immuneACCESS, the table was reduced by TCRdb to in-frame sequences with V and J called. These copies leave out some clones; in studies compared against another copy, an unresolved V gene accounts for under half, and the cause of the remainder is not known. In all, the sample holds approximately 500,000 clones, and about 89% of those were seen once. The top ten clonotypes cover about 8.2% of the sample. The specimen was peripheral blood. These receptors all come from a woman in her 50s with COVID-19, enrolled during active disease.

The chain carries TRBV7-2 and TRBJ1-1, with a possible D match to TRBD1 (6 bases). Germline loops: CDR1 SGHTA, CDR2 FQGNSA. This CDR3 spans 14 amino acids. V lost 5 bases, J lost 0 bases, and 10 bases lay in between. DNA of the CDR3: TGTGCCAGCAGCCCAGGGGTCATGAACACTGAAGCTTTCTTT. Translating gives CASSPGVMNTEAFF.

This chain uses TRBV19 with TRBJ1-2; no clear D. Trimming shortened V by 3 bases and J by 4 bases, and 9 bases separated the two germline ends. The CDR3 contains 13 residues. The germline gives CDR1 LNHDA, CDR2 SQIVND (reference sequence). The CDR3 spells CASSIGQSYGYTF. The CDR3, as DNA: TGTGCCAGTAGTATTGGTCAGTCCTATGGCTACACCTTC.

This chain uses TRBV15 with TRBJ2-5; 11 nucleotides agree with TRBD2. V shed 3 bases and J 1 base; nucleotides not matched to a gene: 1. The CDR3 is 15 amino acids. Per the germline V gene, CDR1 is LNHNV and CDR2 is YYDKDF (reference sequence). The CDR3: CATSSGLAGQETQYF. The DNA of the CDR3 is TGTGCCACCAGCAGTGGACTAGCGGGCCAAGAGACCCAGTACTTC.

This chain's CDR3 is CASSLVEEKLFF. The CDR3 region has the DNA TGTGCCAGCAGCTTGGTTGAGGAAAAACTGTTTTTT. The chain employs TRBV5-6 and TRBJ1-4; D is unresolved. This CDR3 comprises 12 residues. V was cut by 0 bases and J by 8 bases, with 5 bases left in between. Germline-derived CDR1 and CDR2 are SGHDT and YYEEEE.

V usage is TRBV20-1 and J usage is TRBJ2-3; the match to TRBD2 covers 8 bases. V trimming: 3 bases; J trimming: 4 bases; junction bases outside the gene matches: 9. Germline V CDR1 and CDR2: DFQATT, SNEGSKA (reference sequence). The CDR3 is made up of 15 amino acids. CDR3 coding DNA: TGCAGTGCTAGTAAAGAGGCGGGGGGTTCAGATACGCAGTATTTT. Its protein is CSASKEAGGSDTQYF.

This rearrangement joins TRBV10-2 to TRBJ1-3, with D possibly TRBD1 on 5 matching bases. The germline V gene has CDR1 WSHSY and CDR2 SAAADI. The V end lost 0 bases, the J end lost 2 bases, and 5 bases lay between the germline ends. The CDR3 has 14 residues. The CDR3 spells CASSESTAGNTIYF. The CDR3 DNA is TGCGCCAGCAGTGAGTCGACAGCTGGAAACACCATATATTTT.

The gene calls are TRBV19 and TRBJ2-1; 11 nucleotides agree with TRBD1. The germline gives CDR1 LNHDA, CDR2 SQIVND (reference sequence). Trimming removed 2 bases from V and 9 bases from J; junction bases left unmatched: 9. The CDR3 extends over 16 amino acids. In nucleotides, the CDR3 is TGTGCCAGTAGTATATCGGCCGGACAGGGGGCTGGTGAGCAGTTCTTC. Translated, it gives CASSISAGQGAGEQFF.

The rearrangement joins TRBV7-3 to TRBJ2-1; 8 bases are shared with TRBD2. The CDR3 loop spans 16 amino acids. Germline CDR1 and CDR2: SGHTA and FQGTGA. V lost 5 bases and J lost 5; bases outside the gene matches: 11. The CDR3 reads CASSRGGSGGHNEQFF. The CDR3 region has the DNA TGTGCCAGCAGCCGAGGGGGAAGCGGGGGCCACAATGAGCAGTTCTTC.

V and J are TRBV9 and TRBJ1-2, with D unresolved. V lost 4 bases and J lost 0, with 4 bases in between. Germline V gives CDR1 SGDLS, CDR2 YYNGEE. The CDR3 totals 12 residues. CDR3 in amino acids: CASSRTNYGYTF. The CDR3 DNA follows: TGTGCCAGCAGCCGTACTAACTATGGCTACACCTTC.

This clone is a singleton in its sample. The chain combines TRBV29-1 with TRBJ2-5; 7 positions match TRBD2. Germline assignment: CDR1 SQVTM and CDR2 ANQGSEA. V was pared by 7 bases and J by 1 base, with 6 bases of the junction left unmatched. The CDR3 length is 13 residues. The CDR3 reads CSGGQRGQETQYF. The CDR3 coding sequence is TGCAGCGGTGGCCAGCGGGGCCAAGAGACCCAGTACTTC.

The V and J genes are TRBV29-1 and TRBJ1-2, with D possibly TRBD1 on 6 matching bases. V dropped 6 bases and J dropped 3 bases, with 14 bases sitting between them. CDR3 length: 13 amino acids. In germline, CDR1 is SQVTM, CDR2 ANQGSEA. CDR3 coding DNA: TGCAGCGTGGACCGCGGGGGGCACTATGGCTACACCTTC. It is translated as CSVDRGGHYGYTF.

This rearrangement joins TRBV19 to TRBJ2-1, with TRBD1 identical over 9 bases. The CDR3 is made up of 15 amino acids. The V and J ends lost 5 bases and 10 bases, in that order; junction bases with no gene match: 12. Germline CDR1 is LNHDA and CDR2 is SQIVND (reference sequence). The CDR3 sequence: CASSSYRGHILEQFF. The CDR3 nucleotides are TGTGCCAGTAGTTCGTACAGGGGGCACATTCTGGAGCAGTTCTTC.

V and J are TRBV14 and TRBJ2-3; D remains unclear. Germline lookup yields CDR1 SGHDN and CDR2 FVKESK. V dropped 1 base and J dropped 9 bases, with 5 bases sitting between them. This CDR3 has 11 amino acids. As DNA, the CDR3 is TGTGCCAGCAGCCAAGTTATGACGCAGTATTTT. This sequence encodes CASSQVMTQYF. Together with reference TRBV14 and TRBJ2-3, the CDR3 gives the full variable domain: EAGVTQFPSHSVIEKGQTVTLRCDPISGHDNLYWYRRVMGKEIKFLLHFVKESKQDESGMPNNRFLAERTGGTYSTLKVQPAELEDSGVYFCASSQVMTQYFGPGTRLTVL.

The chain combines TRBV5-1 with TRBJ2-7, with D possibly matching TRBD2 (5 bases). The V gene's germline CDR1 is SGHRS and CDR2 YFSETQ. The CDR3 has 14 residues. V was pared by 4 bases and J by 4 bases, with 15 bases between. The CDR3 loop is CASSQTSGVYEQYF. The CDR3 nucleotides read TGCGCCAGCAGCCAAACTAGTGGAGTATACGAGCAGTACTTC. The complete variable domain, with remaining parts taken from reference TRBV5-1 and TRBJ2-7, reads KAGVTQTPRYLIKTRGQQVTLSCSPISGHRSVSWYQQTPGQGLQFLFEYFSETQRNKGNFPGRFSGRQFSNSRSEMNVSTLELGDSALYLCASSQTSGVYEQYFGPGTRLTVT.

This CDR3 reads CASSLEVGGDWQHF. CDR3 nucleotide sequence: TGTGCCAGCAGCTTAGAGGTCGGGGGGGATTGGCAGCATTTT. The V and J genes are TRBV7-8 and TRBJ1-5, with a possible D match to TRBD1 (5 bases). Germline CDR1 reads SGHVS; CDR2 reads FQNEAQ. The V end was cut by 1 base, the J end by 13 bases, with 17 bases between. This CDR3 has 14 residues.

This clone was seen only once. The V gene is TRBV18, the J gene TRBJ1-5, with no clear D. V shed 1 base and J shed 3 bases, with 7 bases lying between them. The CDR3 runs to 14 residues. Germline CDR1 and CDR2: KGHSH and LQKENI. The CDR3: CASSPRAHNQPQHF. DNA for the CDR3: TGTGCCAGCTCACCACGTGCGCACAATCAGCCCCAGCATTTT.

This clone showed up just once. The V and J genes are TRBV5-1 and TRBJ1-2, with TRBD1 matching over 7 bases. The CDR3 covers 15 residues. V shed 2 bases, J shed 8 bases, and the junction held 12 bases outside the gene matches. CDR1 and CDR2 from the germline V gene are SGHRS and YFSETQ. The CDR3 loop is CASSLGGGEGKGYTF. The DNA for the CDR3 is TGCGCCAGCAGCTTAGGAGGGGGCGAAGGAAAAGGCTACACCTTC.

This chain links TRBV5-1 with TRBJ2-7; 13 nucleotides agree with TRBD2. Looked up from germline, CDR1 is SGHRS and CDR2 is YFSETQ. The V and J ends lost 4 bases and 6 bases, in that order; junction bases with no gene match: 7. The CDR3 consists of 15 residues. CDR3: CASSRTSGGAVEQYF. The DNA of the CDR3 is TGCGCCAGCAGCAGAACTAGCGGGGGGGCGGTCGAGCAGTACTTC.

This clone was seen only a few times. The chain joins TRBV5-6 to TRBJ2-6; 7 bases align to TRBD2. Germline CDR1 SGHDT, CDR2 YYEEEE. The V gene end was trimmed by 4 bases and the J gene end by 2 bases; junction bases not matched to a gene: 0. The CDR3 covers 14 residues. The CDR3 DNA follows: TGTGCCAGCAGCCGGGGGGCTGGGGCCAACGTCCTGACTTTC. Its protein is CASSRGAGANVLTF.

The V and J genes are TRBV5-4 and TRBJ2-2, with D possibly TRBD2 on 6 matching bases. V lost 3 bases to trimming and J lost 6 bases, with 18 bases between them. The CDR3 contains 16 residues. The germline V gene has CDR1 SGHNT and CDR2 YYREEE (reference sequence). The CDR3 bases are TGTGCCAGCAGCTCGGGAGCAAGGATAGCGGCCGGGGAGCTGTTTTTT. It codes for CASSSGARIAAGELFF.

The CDR3 reads CAWSLREAQREETQYF. CDR3 sequence (DNA): TGTGCCTGGAGTCTCCGGGAGGCTCAGCGCGAGGAGACCCAGTACTTC. The chain has TRBV30 and TRBJ2-5, with 7 bases lining up with TRBD2. Germline V gene data show CDR1 as GTSNPN and CDR2 as SVGIG (reference sequence). This CDR3 comprises 16 residues. V shed 2 bases and J 5 bases; nucleotides not matched to a gene: 14.

The rearrangement links TRBV30 to TRBJ1-6; TRBD1 aligns across 8 bases. Germline V gene data show CDR1 as GTSNPN and CDR2 as SVGIG (reference sequence). The CDR3 loop spans 14 amino acids. The V gene end was trimmed by 7 bases and the J gene end by 6 bases; junction bases not matched to a gene: 8. This chain's CDR3 is CAYHLGQANSPLHF. The CDR3 DNA follows: TGTGCCTACCACCTGGGACAGGCTAATTCACCCCTCCACTTT.

The J gene is TRBJ1-1, the V gene TRBV5-4, with a weak D call TRBD1 (6 bases). The CDR3 consists of 13 residues. Trimming took 9 bases from V and 1 from J, leaving 13 bases between them. CDR1 and CDR2 (germline): SGHNT, YYREEE (reference sequence). The CDR3 reads CATHGGANTEAFF. The CDR3, as DNA: TGTGCCACCCATGGGGGGGCGAACACTGAAGCTTTCTTT.

The chain employs TRBV3-1 (or the pseudogene TRBV3-2) and TRBJ2-3; no clear D gene. CDR1 and CDR2 from the germline V gene are LGHDT and YNNKEL (reference sequence). V was pared by 1 base and J by 6 bases, with 5 bases between. The CDR3 contains 12 residues. CDR3 nucleotide sequence: TGTGCCAGCAGCCAAGCTGCGGATACGCAGTATTTT. It translates to CASSQAADTQYF.

This sequence joins TRBV5-1 and TRBJ2-3; 13 bases match TRBD2. Trimming cost V 4 bases and J 3 bases; bases outside gene matches: 5. CDR1 and CDR2 (germline): SGHRS, YFSETQ. The CDR3 is 16 residues long. CDR3 coding DNA: TGCGCCAGCAGCCCTCCACTAGCGGGGGGGACAGATACGCAGTATTTT. Its protein product is CASSPPLAGGTDTQYF.

The chain uses TRBV20-1 and TRBJ1-5, with 12 positions matching TRBD1. The ends lost 3 bases at V and 7 bases at J; junction bases unmatched: 4. The germline gives CDR1 DFQATT, CDR2 SNEGSKA (reference sequence). The CDR3 is 14 amino acids. The CDR3 loop is CSASMGQGAQPQHF. The CDR3 bases are TGCAGTGCTAGTATGGGACAGGGGGCCCAGCCCCAGCATTTT.

CDR3: CATREGGDRYEQYF. CDR3 in DNA: TGTGCCACCCGAGAAGGGGGGGATCGGTACGAGCAGTACTTC. The chain has TRBV6-5 and TRBJ2-7; maybe TRBD2 (7 bases). Trimming took off 10 bases at V and 4 bases at J, with 20 bases between the two ends. Per germline, CDR1 MNHEY and CDR2 SVGAGI. This CDR3 is built from 14 residues.

The rearrangement links TRBV7-9 to TRBJ1-6; a possible D gene is TRBD1 (5 bases). Trimming pared 5 bases from V and 7 bases from J, leaving 18 bases between. There are 16 residues in the CDR3. The V gene's germline CDR1 is SEHNR and CDR2 FQNEAQ (reference sequence). CDR3 protein: CASSPGGLRTNSPLHF. The CDR3 coding sequence is TGTGCCAGCAGCCCCGGGGGTTTACGGACCAATTCACCCCTCCACTTT.

The chain links TRBV3-1 (or the pseudogene TRBV3-2) to TRBJ1-1; weak D call: TRBD1 (6 bases). V dropped 4 bases and J dropped 0 bases, with 12 bases sitting between them. The CDR3 contains 15 residues. Germline values: CDR1 LGHDT, CDR2 YNNKEL (reference sequence). Here the CDR3 reads CASSPRGSMNTEAFF. The DNA for the CDR3 is TGTGCCAGCAGCCCGAGGGGGTCCATGAACACTGAAGCTTTCTTT.

This clone was counted once. The V call is TRBV30, the J call TRBJ2-2, with TRBD2 as a possible D gene (5 bases). The CDR3 length is 14 residues. The germline CDR1 and CDR2 sequences are GTSNPN and SVGIG (reference sequence). V was clipped by 0 bases and J by 2 bases, with 7 bases between them. The CDR3 DNA is TGTGCCTGGAGTGTACTAGGAAACACCGGGGAGCTGTTTTTT. As protein: CAWSVLGNTGELFF.